This TCR beta chain is from a study of T-cell reconstitution after alpha-beta-depleted transplantation in children. This clonotype was counted a few times. V was shortened by 0 bases and J by 2 bases, with 21 bases between the two germline ends. The V gene's germline CDR1 is LGHNA and CDR2 YSLEER. The CDR3 runs to 19 residues. Preparation of the TCRbeta library involved a method that used unique molecular identifiers. Using its own MiXCR run on the PCR reads, TCRdb lists one record per CDR3 protein. Found here are roughly 350,000 distinct CDR3 sequences, approximately 10% of them singletons; the top ten hold approximately 2.3%.

The sample consisted of PBMCs from the stem cell graft donor, taken from the stem cell graft. The chain couples TRBV4-3 to TRBJ2-3, with D possibly being TRBD2 (6 bases). The receptor comes from a human donor who donated a stem cell graft to a child with acute lymphoblastic leukemia. The CDR3 sequence is CASSQDLFPGLTSTDTQYF. CDR3 nucleotides: TGCGCCAGCAGCCAAGATCTTTTTCCGGGACTTACGTCCACAGATACGCAGTATTTT.